One T cell receptor beta chain is described in this entry. This record belongs to a study of blood T cell repertoires in COVID-19. The wider study: PBMCs, B-cell-depleted T cells, or T cells were the source of the cDNA or gDNA that made up the material.

The data were produced by immunoSEQ multiplex PCR, yet TCRdb's version contains in-frame clones alone and is incomplete. The table has about 130,000 clones, around 85% seen once; the top ten hold 17%. Sequenced: peripheral blood. This sequence was found in a young man with COVID-19, enrolled during active disease.

CDR3 nucleotide sequence: TGTGCCAGTAAATCAGGGGCTGGGGCCAACGTCCTGACTTTC. Translating gives CASKSGAGANVLTF. The chain carries TRBV19 and TRBJ2-6; weak D call: TRBD1 (6 bases). CDR3 length: 14 amino acids. V was clipped by 7 bases and J by 2 bases, with 9 bases between them. Per germline, CDR1 LNHDA and CDR2 SQIVND (reference sequence).